This T cell receptor (beta chain) was found in a study of blood T cell repertoires in COVID-19. Study at large: Nucleic acid was either cDNA or gDNA, and it came from T cells, B-cell-depleted T cells, or PBMCs.

In the study's own analysis: Amplification with reference gene primers provided the estimates of nucleated cell counts. Sequenced by immunoSEQ multiplex PCR; TCRdb stores in-frame clones only, minus some. That table is the source of V, J and clone size, and D and trimming were worked out from the DNA. The sample has approximately 70,000 clones; 75% to 95% are singletons. V lost 2 bases to trimming and J lost 4 bases; unmatched junction nucleotides: 10. The CDR3 is made up of 16 amino acids. CDR1 is MNHEY and CDR2 is SVGAGI in the germline V gene. The sequenced sample consisted of peripheral blood. This TCR was sampled from a woman aged 55-70 years with active COVID-19. This sequence joins TRBV6-5 and TRBJ2-7, with TRBD1 matching 8 bases. CDR3 protein: CASSYRLGDRSYEQYF. The CDR3 region has the DNA TGTGCCAGCAGTTACCGTCTTGGGGACAGGTCGTACGAGCAGTACTTC.